This is a list of T cell receptor beta chains from one sample in a study of blood T cell repertoires in COVID-19. Profiled with immunoSEQ multiplex PCR; TCRdb holds only in-frame clones, not every one. The sample carries about 110,000 clones, approximately 70% recorded once. The sample was peripheral blood. The receptors were gathered from a woman aged 55-69 years with acute or convalescent COVID-19. Each CDR3 is given with its conserved first and last residue. The D gene is left open where the match is weak. Size is stated for part of the rows, as once, few or many counts, or as a class when the clone is expanded.

J gene: TRBJ1-6
clone size: .
D gene: TRBD1
V gene: TRBV5-1
CDR3 protein: CASSLGGDRVSPLHF
CDR3 DNA: TGCGCCAGCAGCTTGGGTGGGGACAGGGTTTCACCCCTCCACTTT

J gene: TRBJ1-2
clone size: few
D gene: TRBD1
V gene: TRBV7-8
CDR3 protein: CASSLGTGPRNYGYTF
CDR3 DNA: TGTGCCAGCAGCTTAGGGACAGGCCCAAGAAACTATGGCTACACCTTC

J gene: TRBJ2-7
clone size: .
D gene: .
V gene: TRBV7-9
CDR3 protein: CASSPRRSSEQYF
CDR3 DNA: TGTGCCAGCAGCCCCCGACGGAGTAGCGAGCAGTACTTC

J gene: TRBJ2-5
clone size: many
D gene: .
V gene: TRBV6-5
CDR3 protein: CASSYSQIQETQYF
CDR3 DNA: TGTGCCAGCAGTTACTCACAGATTCAAGAGACCCAGTACTTC

J gene: TRBJ2-6
clone size: .
D gene: .
V gene: TRBV5-1
CDR3 protein: CASSLLRGRGYLSGANVLTF
CDR3 DNA: TGCGCCAGCAGCTTGCTGAGAGGGCGAGGCTATCTCTCTGGGGCCAACGTCCTGACTTTC

J gene: TRBJ1-3
clone size: .
D gene: .
V gene: TRBV7-9
CDR3 protein: CASSLAGGDLNTIYF
CDR3 DNA: TGTGCCAGCAGCTTAGCGGGAGGGGACCTAAACACCATATATTTT

J gene: TRBJ2-7
clone size: few
D gene: .
V gene: TRBV6-5
CDR3 protein: CASSTPGVYEQYF
CDR3 DNA: TGTGCCAGCAGTACCCCAGGGGTCTACGAGCAGTACTTC

J gene: TRBJ2-7
clone size: .
D gene: TRBD2
V gene: TRBV15
CDR3 protein: CATSRIGGRIYEQYF
CDR3 DNA: TGTGCCACCAGCAGAATCGGGGGGAGGATCTACGAGCAGTACTTC

J gene: TRBJ1-5
clone size: .
D gene: .
V gene: TRBV27
CDR3 protein: CASRSGQLNQPQHF
CDR3 DNA: TGTGCCAGCAGATCTGGACAGCTCAATCAGCCCCAGCATTTT

J gene: TRBJ2-3
clone size: .
D gene: TRBD1
V gene: TRBV19
CDR3 protein: CASAPDRGPRDTQYF
CDR3 DNA: TGTGCCAGCGCTCCCGACAGGGGGCCCCGAGATACGCAGTATTTT

J gene: TRBJ1-1
clone size: .
D gene: .
V gene: TRBV9
CDR3 protein: CASSVGQYMNTEAFF
CDR3 DNA: TGTGCCAGCAGCGTAGGACAGTACATGAACACTGAAGCTTTCTTT

J gene: TRBJ2-2
clone size: .
D gene: .
V gene: TRBV18
CDR3 protein: CASSSDRTGELFF
CDR3 DNA: TGTGCCAGCTCATCTGACAGGACCGGGGAGCTGTTTTTT

J gene: TRBJ1-2
clone size: .
D gene: .
V gene: TRBV4-2
CDR3 protein: CASSQDAGGKNYGYTF
CDR3 DNA: TGTGCCAGCAGCCAAGATGCGGGAGGGAAGAACTATGGCTACACCTTC

J gene: TRBJ2-7
clone size: .
D gene: TRBD2
V gene: TRBV30
CDR3 protein: CAWSVKGLGVYEQYF
CDR3 DNA: TGTGCCTGGAGTGTAAAAGGACTAGGGGTATACGAGCAGTACTTC

J gene: TRBJ1-1
clone size: .
D gene: TRBD1
V gene: TRBV4-3
CDR3 protein: CASSQSTGRRNTEAFF
CDR3 DNA: TGCGCCAGCAGCCAATCGACAGGGCGAAGGAACACTGAAGCTTTCTTT

J gene: TRBJ2-2
clone size: .
D gene: TRBD1
V gene: TRBV6-5
CDR3 protein: CASQRTGSNTGELFF
CDR3 DNA: TGTGCCAGTCAAAGGACAGGTTCGAACACCGGGGAGCTGTTTTTT

J gene: TRBJ2-1
clone size: few
D gene: .
V gene: TRBV7-2
CDR3 protein: CASSPTDYNEQFF
CDR3 DNA: TGTGCCAGCAGCCCGACAGACTACAATGAGCAGTTCTTC

J gene: TRBJ2-7
clone size: few
D gene: .
V gene: TRBV20-1
CDR3 protein: CSARELGEQYF
CDR3 DNA: TGCAGTGCTAGAGAGCTCGGCGAGCAGTACTTC

J gene: TRBJ2-7
clone size: .
D gene: TRBD1
V gene: TRBV15
CDR3 protein: CATSRAGTGDYEQYF
CDR3 DNA: TGTGCCACCAGCAGAGCCGGGACAGGGGACTACGAGCAGTACTTC

J gene: TRBJ1-1
clone size: .
D gene: .
V gene: TRBV18
CDR3 protein: CASSLQLSENTEAFF
CDR3 DNA: TGTGCCAGCTCACTACAATTGAGCGAGAACACTGAAGCTTTCTTT

J gene: TRBJ1-2
clone size: once
D gene: TRBD1
V gene: TRBV3-1/TRBV3-2
CDR3 protein: CASSRGDRGGGYTF
CDR3 DNA: TGTGCCAGCAGCCGAGGAGACAGGGGAGGCGGCTACACCTTC

J gene: TRBJ1-5
clone size: few
D gene: .
V gene: TRBV5-1
CDR3 protein: CASSFEGSQPQHF
CDR3 DNA: TGCGCCAGCAGCTTTGAGGGAAGTCAGCCCCAGCATTTT

J gene: TRBJ2-5
clone size: .
D gene: .
V gene: TRBV18
CDR3 protein: CATNGQTQETQYF
CDR3 DNA: TGTGCCACCAATGGACAAACACAAGAGACCCAGTACTTC

J gene: TRBJ2-4
clone size: once
D gene: TRBD1
V gene: TRBV6-1
CDR3 protein: CASSEAGRGYDVAKNIQYF
CDR3 DNA: TGTGCCAGCAGTGAAGCCGGCAGGGGGTATGACGTGGCCAAAAACATTCAGTACTTC

J gene: TRBJ1-2
clone size: once
D gene: .
V gene: TRBV27
CDR3 protein: CASRAGALRTWGYTF
CDR3 DNA: TGTGCCAGCAGGGCGGGGGCCCTGCGGACGTGGGGCTACACCTTC

J gene: TRBJ2-6
clone size: few
D gene: .
V gene: TRBV11-2
CDR3 protein: CASSPLFSGANVLTF
CDR3 DNA: TGTGCCAGCAGCCCACTTTTCTCTGGGGCCAACGTCCTGACTTTC

J gene: TRBJ2-3
clone size: .
D gene: .
V gene: TRBV7-2
CDR3 protein: CASSLARVTDTQYF
CDR3 DNA: TGTGCCAGCAGCTTAGCCCGGGTCACAGATACGCAGTATTTT

J gene: TRBJ1-1
clone size: medium-sized
D gene: .
V gene: TRBV6-6
CDR3 protein: CASSYSNRDTEAFF
CDR3 DNA: TGTGCCAGCAGTTACTCGAACAGGGACACTGAAGCTTTCTTT

J gene: TRBJ1-3
clone size: .
D gene: .
V gene: TRBV7-9
CDR3 protein: CASSLSVSGNTIYF
CDR3 DNA: TGTGCCAGCAGCTTATCAGTCTCTGGAAACACCATATATTTT

J gene: TRBJ2-3
clone size: .
D gene: TRBD1
V gene: TRBV30
CDR3 protein: CAWVARGQLGNTDTQYF
CDR3 DNA: TGTGCCTGGGTTGCTAGGGGGCAGCTGGGGAACACAGATACGCAGTATTTT

J gene: TRBJ2-7
clone size: many
D gene: .
V gene: TRBV2
CDR3 protein: CASSEGIRGEQYF
CDR3 DNA: TGTGCCAGCAGTGAAGGGATCCGCGGGGAGCAGTACTTC

J gene: TRBJ1-1
clone size: .
D gene: TRBD1
V gene: TRBV5-1
CDR3 protein: CASSLADRDDRQAFF
CDR3 DNA: TGCGCCAGCAGCTTGGCGGACAGGGACGATCGCCAAGCTTTCTTT

J gene: TRBJ2-2
clone size: .
D gene: TRBD2
V gene: TRBV7-3
CDR3 protein: CASSPTGTSGGNTGELFF
CDR3 DNA: TGTGCCAGCAGCCCCACCGGGACTAGCGGGGGTAACACCGGGGAGCTGTTTTTT

J gene: TRBJ1-4
clone size: .
D gene: .
V gene: TRBV6-5
CDR3 protein: CASSLTGTLPEKLFF
CDR3 DNA: TGTGCCAGCAGTCTCACAGGGACCCTACCAGAAAAACTGTTTTTT

J gene: TRBJ1-5
clone size: .
D gene: .
V gene: TRBV12-3/TRBV12-4
CDR3 protein: CASSLAGDQPQHF
CDR3 DNA: TGTGCCAGCAGTTTAGCAGGGGATCAGCCCCAGCATTTT

J gene: TRBJ2-5
clone size: .
D gene: .
V gene: TRBV5-4
CDR3 protein: CASSLVGAGAWEETQYF
CDR3 DNA: TGTGCCAGCAGCTTGGTTGGGGCGGGGGCATGGGAAGAGACCCAGTACTTC

J gene: TRBJ1-6
clone size: .
D gene: .
V gene: TRBV6-6
CDR3 protein: CASSYSRKEPNSPLHF
CDR3 DNA: TGTGCCAGCAGTTACTCTAGGAAGGAGCCAAATTCACCCCTCCACTTT

J gene: TRBJ1-5
clone size: .
D gene: .
V gene: TRBV5-1
CDR3 protein: CASSLAGQGNQPQHF
CDR3 DNA: TGCGCCAGCAGCTTGGCCGGGCAGGGTAATCAGCCCCAGCATTTT

J gene: TRBJ2-5
clone size: .
D gene: TRBD1
V gene: TRBV29-1
CDR3 protein: CSVLQGAWETQYF
CDR3 DNA: TGCAGCGTTCTACAGGGGGCTTGGGAGACCCAGTACTTC

J gene: TRBJ1-1
clone size: .
D gene: TRBD1
V gene: TRBV6-2/TRBV6-3
CDR3 protein: CASSYFLRGRDLNTEAFF
CDR3 DNA: TGTGCCAGCAGTTACTTCCTCAGGGGGCGAGATCTGAACACTGAAGCTTTCTTT

J gene: TRBJ2-7
clone size: .
D gene: TRBD2
V gene: TRBV9
CDR3 protein: CASSEGLRRSYEQYF
CDR3 DNA: TGTGCCAGCAGCGAGGGACTACGACGATCCTACGAGCAGTACTTC

J gene: TRBJ1-1
clone size: few
D gene: TRBD1
V gene: TRBV29-1
CDR3 protein: CSVRRDSATEAFF
CDR3 DNA: TGCAGCGTGCGCCGGGACAGCGCCACTGAAGCTTTCTTT

J gene: TRBJ2-7
clone size: once
D gene: .
V gene: TRBV12-3/TRBV12-4
CDR3 protein: CASMKGPSYEQYF
CDR3 DNA: TGTGCCAGCATGAAGGGGCCTTCCTACGAGCAGTACTTC

J gene: TRBJ2-6
clone size: .
D gene: TRBD1
V gene: TRBV5-1
CDR3 protein: CASSRTGQGSGANVLTF
CDR3 DNA: TGCGCCAGCAGCAGGACAGGTCAGGGCTCTGGGGCCAACGTCCTGACTTTC

J gene: TRBJ1-1
clone size: .
D gene: .
V gene: TRBV14
CDR3 protein: CASSLTTGVRNTEAFF
CDR3 DNA: TGTGCCAGCAGTCTTACGACGGGGGTGAGGAACACTGAAGCTTTCTTT